The rows below give T cell receptor beta chains drawn from one sample of a study of cytomegalovirus exposure and HLA in healthy donors. Repertoires were generated with immunoSEQ multiplex PCR, while TCRdb's copy carries only in-frame clones and drops some. The table has over 120,000 clones, about 80% seen once. Sequenced: PBMCs. Receptors originate from a man between 35 and 55 years old in good health and CMV-seronegative. Each CDR3 is given with its conserved first and last residue.

TRBV5-1,TRBJ1-2,CASSLGARGTLSYGYTF
TRBV9,TRBJ1-2,CASSLAGEGYTF
TRBV6-5,TRBJ2-7,CASRSRGGEQYF
TRBV19,TRBJ2-3,CASSIGTGTDTQYF
TRBV20-1,TRBJ1-1,CSARGDEAFF
TRBV28,TRBJ2-3,CASSINRDRGTDTQYF
TRBV10-1,TRBJ2-7,CASSDAYEQYF
TRBV13,TRBJ2-7,CASSLVGQGRSEQYF
TRBV19,TRBJ1-2,CASSIQGPYGYTF
TRBV9,TRBJ2-1,CASSPPTGDAFNEQFF
TRBV27,TRBJ2-6,CASSRQGPGANVLTF
TRBV11-2,TRBJ1-1,CASSLEATLNTEAFF
TRBV28,TRBJ1-1,CASSFDRGHPTEAFF
TRBV7-2,TRBJ2-5,CASSLSGLAGNQETQYF
TRBV6-6,TRBJ1-5,CASRAAQDQPQHF
TRBV6-5,TRBJ2-3,CASSYLAGGTDTQYF
TRBV4-3,TRBJ2-7,CASSQSSRGGGYEQYF
TRBV7-8,TRBJ1-6,CASSFRGGGQGLILHF
TRBV11-2,TRBJ2-1,CASSLEGTGGIYNEQFF